This T cell receptor beta chain was captured by sequencing in a study of T cells in women clearing cervical HPV infection. The wider study: Controls gave blood once infection was undetectable; cases at lesion identification.

immunoSEQ multiplex PCR used an average of roughly 1,300 ng genomic DNA. Only in-frame clones appear in the TCRdb table, and some are missing; sequencing was by immunoSEQ multiplex PCR. Here the sample table reports about 48,000 clones. Sample: blood buffy coat. This receptor was identified in a woman aged 18-70 years with a cervical HPV16 infection that either progressed to CIN3+ or cleared (not recorded which).

CDR3 residues: CSARGQGINGYTF. CDR3 bases read: TGCAGTGCTAGAGGGCAGGGGATCAATGGC. The chain links TRBV20-1 to TRBJ1-2; tentatively, D is TRBD1 (6 bases). The CDR3 extends 3 residues past the end of the read, so its final part is completed from the germline J gene. Germline values: CDR1 DFQATT, CDR2 SNEGSKA (reference sequence). CDR3 size: 13 residues. V shed 1 base and J shed 6 bases, with 12 bases lying between them.